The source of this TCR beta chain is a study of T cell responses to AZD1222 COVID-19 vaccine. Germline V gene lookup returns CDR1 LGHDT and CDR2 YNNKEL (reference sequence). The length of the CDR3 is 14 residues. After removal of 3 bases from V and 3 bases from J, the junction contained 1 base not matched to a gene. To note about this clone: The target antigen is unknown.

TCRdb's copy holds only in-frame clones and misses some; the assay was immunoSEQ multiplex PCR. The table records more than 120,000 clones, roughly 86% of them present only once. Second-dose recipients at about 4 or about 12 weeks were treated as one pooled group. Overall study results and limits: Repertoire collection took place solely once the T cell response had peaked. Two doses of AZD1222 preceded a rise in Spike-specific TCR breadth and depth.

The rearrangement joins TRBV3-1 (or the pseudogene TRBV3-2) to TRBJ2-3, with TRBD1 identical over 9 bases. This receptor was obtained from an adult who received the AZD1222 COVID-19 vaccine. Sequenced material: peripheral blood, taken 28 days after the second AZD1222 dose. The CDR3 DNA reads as TGTGCCAGCAGCCAGGGACAGGGAACAGATACGCAGTATTTT. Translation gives CASSQGQGTDTQYF.